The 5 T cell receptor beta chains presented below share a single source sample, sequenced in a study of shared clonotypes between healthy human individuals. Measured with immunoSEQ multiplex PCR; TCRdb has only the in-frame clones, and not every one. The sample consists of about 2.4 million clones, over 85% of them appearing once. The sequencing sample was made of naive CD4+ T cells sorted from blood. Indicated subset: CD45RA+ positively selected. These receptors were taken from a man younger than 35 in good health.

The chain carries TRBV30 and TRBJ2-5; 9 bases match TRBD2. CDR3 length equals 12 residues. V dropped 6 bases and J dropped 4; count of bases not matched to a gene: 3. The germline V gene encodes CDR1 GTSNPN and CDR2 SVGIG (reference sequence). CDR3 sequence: CACLLAGETQYF. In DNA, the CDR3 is TGTGCCTGCCTACTAGCGGGAGAGACCCAGTACTTC.

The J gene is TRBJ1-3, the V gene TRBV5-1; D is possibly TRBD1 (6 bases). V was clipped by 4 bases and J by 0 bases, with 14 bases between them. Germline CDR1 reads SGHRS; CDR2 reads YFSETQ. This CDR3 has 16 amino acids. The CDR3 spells CASSPEGVSSGNTIYF. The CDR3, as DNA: TGCGCCAGCAGCCCCGAGGGGGTTTCCTCTGGAAACACCATATATTTT.

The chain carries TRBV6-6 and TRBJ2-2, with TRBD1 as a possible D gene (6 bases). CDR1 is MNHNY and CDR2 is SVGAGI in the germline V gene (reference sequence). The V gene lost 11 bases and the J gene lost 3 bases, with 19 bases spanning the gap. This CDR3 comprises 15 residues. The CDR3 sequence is CAGSNRVADTGELFF. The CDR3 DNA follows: TGTGCCGGATCAAACAGGGTTGCGGACACCGGGGAGCTGTTTTTT.

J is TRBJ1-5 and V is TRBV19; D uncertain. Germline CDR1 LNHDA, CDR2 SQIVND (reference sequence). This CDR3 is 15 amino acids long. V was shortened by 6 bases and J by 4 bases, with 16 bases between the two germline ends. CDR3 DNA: TGTGCCAGTAGGGTCGGAGCCCTTCTAAATCAGCCCCAGCATTTT. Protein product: CASRVGALLNQPQHF.

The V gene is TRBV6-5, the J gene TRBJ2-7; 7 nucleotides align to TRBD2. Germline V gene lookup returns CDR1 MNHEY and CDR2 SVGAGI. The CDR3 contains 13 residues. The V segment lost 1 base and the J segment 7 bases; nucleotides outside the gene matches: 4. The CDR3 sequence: CASSYLGGGEQYF. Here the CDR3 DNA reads TGTGCCAGCAGTTACTTGGGGGGAGGGGAGCAGTACTTC.